Below, 18 T cell receptor beta chains from the same sample are listed, as sequenced in a study of T cell changes during pregnancy in multiple sclerosis. Sequencing was performed with immunoSEQ multiplex PCR; in TCRdb, only in-frame clones are kept and a portion is missing. Of 33,000 or so clones in the sample, roughly nine tenths were seen once. This material consisted of peripheral blood, taken in the third trimester of pregnancy. The receptors originated from a female donor in good health, enrolled as a control in a pregnancy study.

The chain uses TRBV19 and TRBJ1-5, with D possibly matching TRBD1 (6 bases). Trimming left V 6 bases short and J 4 bases short, with 16 bases between. The CDR3 is 15 residues long. CDR1 is LNHDA, CDR2 SQIVND, per germline (reference sequence). This chain's CDR3 is CASSPPGQTNQPQHF. Written as DNA, the CDR3 is TGTGCCAGTAGCCCCCCGGGACAAACAAATCAGCCCCAGCATTTT.

J is TRBJ1-1 and V is TRBV6-5; 7 positions match TRBD1. V dropped 9 bases and J dropped 3; count of bases not matched to a gene: 13. Germline CDR1 MNHEY, CDR2 SVGAGI. The CDR3 has 15 amino acids. The CDR3 DNA sequence: TGTGCCAGTTCAAGAGGACAGGCGACCCACACTGAAGCTTTCTTT. Translation: CASSRGQATHTEAFF.

The rearrangement links TRBV7-2 to TRBJ2-3; TRBD2 matches 9 bases. The junction had 6 bases not matched to a gene; V was cut back by 0 bases and J by 2 bases. Germline V gene sequence: CDR1 SGHTA, CDR2 FQGNSA. The CDR3 contains 17 residues. CDR3 sequence (DNA): TGTGCCAGCAGCTTAGCGGGGGCTAGCGGGGCCACAGATACGCAGTATTTT. The encoded protein is CASSLAGASGATDTQYF.

This clone showed up just a few times. This rearrangement joins TRBV27 to TRBJ1-5; no firm D call. The CDR3 contains 16 residues. V was cut by 0 bases and J by 1 base, with 10 bases left in between. Germline V lookup: CDR1 MNHEY, CDR2 SMNVEV (reference sequence). Here the CDR3 reads CASSLSGELSNQPQHF. The CDR3 nucleotides read TGTGCCAGCAGTTTATCGGGAGAACTAAGCAATCAGCCCCAGCATTTT.

The table lists this clone with a count of one. This chain uses TRBV27 with TRBJ2-7; 10 bases align to TRBD1. The CDR3 loop spans 14 amino acids. V dropped 7 bases and J dropped 7; count of bases not matched to a gene: 10. CDR1 is MNHEY, CDR2 SMNVEV, per germline (reference sequence). CDR3 loop: CASTDRGRVREQYF. In nucleotides, the CDR3 is TGTGCCAGCACCGACAGGGGGCGCGTGAGAGAGCAGTACTTC.

By share of the sample, this clone is medium-sized. The chain employs TRBV5-6 and TRBJ2-7; D is possibly TRBD1 (5 bases). This CDR3 region has 13 residues. V lost 2 bases and J 2 bases, leaving 8 bases between the germline ends. Germline V gives CDR1 SGHDT, CDR2 YYEEEE. The CDR3 here is CASSLGRAYEQYF. The CDR3 bases are TGTGCCAGCAGCTTAGGCAGGGCCTACGAGCAGTACTTC. Complete variable domain (other parts from reference TRBV5-6 and TRBJ2-7): DAGVTQSPTHLIKTRGQQVTLRCSPKSGHDTVSWYQQALGQGPQFIFQYYEEEERQRGNFPDRFSGHQFPNYSSELNVNALLLGDSALYLCASSLGRAYEQYFGPGTRLTVT.

The V call is TRBV5-4, the J call TRBJ2-3, with D uncertain. The V and J ends lost 0 bases and 0 bases respectively, with 11 bases between them. The CDR3 covers 16 residues. The germline V gene encodes CDR1 SGHNT and CDR2 YYREEE (reference sequence). CDR3 coding DNA: TGTGCCAGCAGCTTGGTCAGTCGTCCCAGCACAGATACGCAGTATTTT. Translating it yields CASSLVSRPSTDTQYF.

This chain connects TRBV6-1 to TRBJ1-2; TRBD1 matches at 9 bases. This CDR3 has 13 residues. CDR1 MNHNS and CDR2 SASEGT come from the germline V gene. J gave up 8 bases and V 6 bases, and 7 bases lay outside the gene matches. Here the CDR3 reads CASRDDRGEGYTF. CDR3 bases: TGTGCCAGCAGGGACGACAGGGGGGAGGGCTACACCTTC.

The rearrangement links TRBV30 to TRBJ2-7, with D hard to call. CDR1 and CDR2 (germline): GTSNPN, SVGIG (reference sequence). V shed 4 bases and J shed 3 bases, with 7 bases lying between them. The CDR3 loop spans 11 amino acids. This CDR3 reads CAWTLGYEQYF. The CDR3 bases are TGTGCCTGGACCCTCGGCTACGAGCAGTACTTC.

V and J are TRBV6-1 and TRBJ1-2, with a weak D call TRBD1 (6 bases). This CDR3 is built from 17 residues. The V gene's germline CDR1 is MNHNS and CDR2 SASEGT. Between the trimmed V and J ends, which lost 3 bases and 2 bases, there was a span of 19 bases. The CDR3 DNA sequence: TGTGCCAGCAGTGACCCTCACAGGGCGGGTAGAAACTATGGCTACACCTTC. Protein product: CASSDPHRAGRNYGYTF.

The chain combines TRBV5-1 with TRBJ2-5; TRBD2 matches at 8 bases. CDR1 is SGHRS, CDR2 YFSETQ, per germline. The ends lost 4 bases at V and 2 bases at J; junction bases unmatched: 7. The CDR3 extends over 15 amino acids. The CDR3 here is CASSGQRGPQETQYF. CDR3 bases: TGCGCCAGCAGCGGACAGCGGGGGCCACAAGAGACCCAGTACTTC.

Only one count was recorded for this clone. The chain links TRBV27 to TRBJ2-7; 7 bases are shared with TRBD1. The CDR3 is 15 residues long. V lost 4 bases, J lost 6 bases, and 12 bases stayed unmatched. Germline loops: CDR1 MNHEY, CDR2 SMNVEV (reference sequence). CDR3 sequence reads: CASSSPDRSSGEQYF. The CDR3 DNA is TGTGCCAGCAGTTCGCCGGACAGGTCCTCGGGCGAGCAGTACTTC.

The J gene is TRBJ2-7, the V gene TRBV21-1; no DNA check was done on the table's D call, TRBD1. TRBV21-1 is listed as a pseudogene. This CDR3 has 14 residues. CDR3 in amino acids: CASRDRVSPYEQYF. CDR3 nucleotides: TGTGCCAGCAGGGACAGGGTTTCCCCCTACGAGCAGTACTTC.

The V call is TRBV19, the J call TRBJ2-5, with D possibly being TRBD2 (6 bases). The CDR3 spans 11 residues. The germline V and J ends were trimmed by 10 bases and 7 bases, with 13 bases remaining between them. The germline CDR1 and CDR2 sequences are LNHDA and SQIVND (reference sequence). The CDR3 DNA reads as TGTGCCACGGGTAGGGAGGCGACCCAGTACTTC. Translated: CATGREATQYF.

The chain employs TRBV5-4 and TRBJ2-7, with 9 bases identical to TRBD1. The V and J ends lost 4 bases and 7 bases, in that order; junction bases with no gene match: 12. The CDR3 spans 15 residues. CDR1 and CDR2 (germline): SGHNT, YYREEE (reference sequence). The CDR3 loop reads CASSRPGQGSWEQYF. The CDR3 nucleotides are TGTGCCAGCAGCCGGCCCGGACAGGGGTCGTGGGAGCAGTACTTC.

The CDR3 sequence is CASRRDRGEQYF. The CDR3 DNA is TGTGCCAGCAGGCGAGACAGGGGCGAGCAGTACTTC. The chain uses TRBV28 and TRBJ2-7; 8 nucleotides agree with TRBD1. The CDR3 loop spans 12 amino acids. V lost 6 bases, J lost 6 bases, and 4 bases stayed unmatched. The germline CDR1 and CDR2 sequences are MDHEN and SYDVKM.

The chain couples TRBV30 to TRBJ2-4; D gene ambiguous. Germline V lookup: CDR1 GTSNPN, CDR2 SVGIG (reference sequence). Trimming shortened V by 1 base and J by 5 bases, and 6 bases separated the two germline ends. CDR3 length: 12 amino acids. This CDR3 is CAWSGLENIQYF. The CDR3 DNA reads TGTGCCTGGAGTGGGCTAGAAAACATTCAGTACTTC.

V is TRBV5-1 and J is TRBJ2-2; 7 nucleotides match TRBD2. Germline V gene sequence: CDR1 SGHRS, CDR2 YFSETQ. Trimming took 2 bases from V and 3 from J; bases not matched to a gene: 4. The CDR3 is 15 residues long. The CDR3 sequence: CASSFMTSHTGELFF. CDR3 in DNA: TGCGCCAGCAGCTTTATGACTAGCCACACCGGGGAGCTGTTTTTT.